This T cell receptor beta chain was documented in a study of CD8+CD57+ T cells in acquired aplastic anemia (dated by TCRdb to 2017 to 2018). Concerning the study at large: DNA extracted from sorted CD4+ and CD8+ cells had a mean of about 3.2 ug, with a range of roughly 0.19 to 27.4 ug. Mean read counts for healthy donor samples were approximately 10 million for CD4+ cells and 11.0 million for CD8+ cells. Points the paper makes about the study in general: Patients and healthy controls showed no significant difference in CD8+ Simpson's diversity (P=0.060). Roughly 29 CD8+ CDR3 sequences were shared between patients and controls but appeared highly expressed in patients and within their immunodominant clones.

This clonotype was observed a single time. Its antigen is unknown. Base qualities were left out, and no much larger clone turns up one base away. One read is thin evidence. TCR repertoires of sorted CD4+ and CD8+ blood T cells from severe aplastic anemia patients and healthy subjects were deep-sequenced in the study. Ficoll-Paque density gradient centrifugation was used to isolate peripheral blood mononuclear cells. CD4+ and CD8+ T cells were sorted by FACS or magnetic beads before DNA extraction. Profiling of TCR beta VDJ combinations and CDR3 sequences used genomic DNA as the template. An Illumina HiSeq 2000 was the platform used for TCR repertoire sequencing. Concerning the study's data processing: TRBV/TRBJ rearrangement plots, CDR3 size and DJ length profiles, and Simpson's diversity index were used to evaluate the repertoires. The most abundant DNA sequence in the deep sequencing data was taken as the immunodominant clone. CDR3 amino acid sequences were screened for sharing across subjects and were compared with published repertoires and the VDJdb database. TCRdb reran the public reads through fastp at Q25 and MiXCR, keeping productive beta chains. CDR3 protein sequences are deduplicated, and each keeps its most common genes and DNA. These V and J calls originate from TCRdb's pipeline instead of the authors' own analysis. The sample profile shows roughly 58,000 distinct CDR3 sequences; around 50% of them were found once. The ten top clones hold under 2.5% of the sample.

There are 13 amino acids in the CDR3, from cysteine to phenylalanine inclusive. Just CDR3 DNA is preserved here, 39 bases in frame from base 1. According to the germline V gene, CDR1 reads MRHNA and CDR2 reads SNTAGT. V and J are truncated by 2 bases and 4 bases respectively, leaving an intervening sequence of 5 bases. What was sequenced was sorted CD4+, CD8+, or CD8+CD57+ T cells (not recorded which) from PBMCs. The TCR comes from a human donor in good health, serving as a control. The rearrangement combines TRBV6-4 with TRBJ2-2; no D gene call is confident. CDR3 region: CASSDGVTGELFF. Here is the DNA: TGTGCCAGCAGTGACGGCGTCACCGGGGAGCTGTTTTTT.